These T cell receptor beta chains were read from a single sample in a study of T cell responses to AZD1222 COVID-19 vaccine. Sequenced by immunoSEQ multiplex PCR; TCRdb stores in-frame clones only, minus some. The table has some 130,000 clones, 85% to 90% seen once. Source: peripheral blood, taken on day 0 of AZD1222 vaccination. The receptors were sampled from an adult in good health. Both conserved end residues are part of each CDR3. Fields, in order: V gene, CDR3 length, clone size, J gene, D gene, CDR3 DNA, CDR3 protein. A D gene is named only where the DNA matches it firmly. The listing skips clone size in some rows; elsewhere it reads once, few, many or a size class.

>TRBV20-1|13|-|TRBJ2-3|TRBD2
TGCAGTGCAAGTAGCGGGACCCCGGATACGCAGTATTTT
CSASSGTPDTQYF
>TRBV28|17|once|TRBJ2-3|-
TGTGCCAGCATCCCTTTCCTGGGGGCATTAAGCACAGATACGCAGTATTTT
CASIPFLGALSTDTQYF
>TRBV4-1|17|once|TRBJ2-1|-
TGCGCCAGCAGCCAATACGGGAACCCGAGCTCCTACAATGAGCAGTTCTTC
CASSQYGNPSSYNEQFF
>TRBV6-5|15|-|TRBJ1-5|TRBD1
TGTGCCAGCAGTTATCAAAAGGGGGCGAATCAGCCCCAGCATTTT
CASSYQKGANQPQHF
>TRBV5-4|15|-|TRBJ1-1|-
TGTGCCAGCAGCCCCCGGGGGGTTTTGAACACTGAAGCTTTCTTT
CASSPRGVLNTEAFF
>TRBV13|16|-|TRBJ2-1|TRBD2
TGTGCCAGCAGCTGGGGGACTAGCGGGAGATACAATGAGCAGTTCTTC
CASSWGTSGRYNEQFF
>TRBV7-3|16|-|TRBJ1-1|-
TGTGCCAGCAGCTTAGTCGGAGGGGCGGAGGACACTGAAGCTTTCTTT
CASSLVGGAEDTEAFF
>TRBV6-5|14|-|TRBJ2-7|-
TGTGCCAGCAGTTACTGGGGGCCTTCCTACGAGCAGTACTTC
CASSYWGPSYEQYF
>TRBV30|13|-|TRBJ1-1|-
TGTGCCTGGAGTCAACAGGGTACCACTGAAGCTTTCTTT
CAWSQQGTTEAFF
>TRBV6-2/TRBV6-3|12|-|TRBJ1-1|-
TGTGCCAGCAGTTACGAGGGGATTGAAGCTTTCTTT
CASSYEGIEAFF
>TRBV5-1|12|-|TRBJ2-7|-
TGCGCCAGCAGCTCAAATCTCTACGAGCAGTACTTC
CASSSNLYEQYF
>TRBV3-1/TRBV3-2|15|-|TRBJ2-7|TRBD1
TGTGCCAGCAGCCAATCACAGGGGGCCCCTTACGAGCAGTACTTC
CASSQSQGAPYEQYF
>TRBV25-1|14|-|TRBJ2-1|-
TGTGCCAGCAGTGAGAGTGAGGCCTTGGATGAGCAGTTCTTC
CASSESEALDEQFF
>TRBV7-9|18|-|TRBJ2-3|TRBD2
TGTGCCAGCAGCCAACGGACTAGCGGGAGAGTGTTCGCAGATACGCAGTATTTT
CASSQRTSGRVFADTQYF
>TRBV19|14|-|TRBJ1-5|TRBD1
TGTGCCAGTAGTAATACAGGGGGTAATCAGCCCCAGCATTTT
CASSNTGGNQPQHF
>TRBV5-6|15|-|TRBJ1-1|-
TGTGCCAGCAGCCAACTGGCTCGGATGAACACTGAAGCTTTCTTT
CASSQLARMNTEAFF
>TRBV6-5|15|-|TRBJ1-1|-
TGTGCCAGCAGTTACTCTACGGCAGCAGATCTTGAAGCTTTCTTT
CASSYSTAADLEAFF
>TRBV10-3|13|-|TRBJ2-5|-
TGTGCCATCAGTGAGCTGGGCTCCGAGACCCAGTACTTC
CAISELGSETQYF
>TRBV19|17|-|TRBJ2-1|TRBD2
TGTGCCAGTAGTATAGAGACTAGCGGGGGGATGGACAATGAGCAGTTCTTC
CASSIETSGGMDNEQFF
>TRBV28|15|-|TRBJ2-6|-
TGTGCCAGCAGTTTCGAAACATCTGGGGCCAACGTCCTGACTTTC
CASSFETSGANVLTF
>TRBV20-1|13|-|TRBJ2-7|TRBD1
TGCAGTGCGAGTTACAGGGGATCCTACGAGCAGTACTTC
CSASYRGSYEQYF
>TRBV30|14|-|TRBJ2-3|-
TGTGCCTGGAGAAAGGGTTCTAGCACAGATACGCAGTATTTT
CAWRKGSSTDTQYF
>TRBV5-4|16|-|TRBJ2-1|TRBD2
TGTGCCAGCAGCAGTCTAGCGGGAGGGACCTACAATGAGCAGTTCTTC
CASSSLAGGTYNEQFF
>TRBV5-8|15|-|TRBJ1-5|TRBD1
TGTGCCAGCAGCTTGGGGACAGGGGAGGGTCAGCCCCAGCATTTT
CASSLGTGEGQPQHF
>TRBV28|14|-|TRBJ1-2|-
TGTGCCAGCAGTTTGGGCAGATCCAACTATGGCTACACCTTC
CASSLGRSNYGYTF
>TRBV7-3|12|-|TRBJ2-1|-
TGTGCCAGCAGCTTAGATGGACATGAGCAGTTCTTC
CASSLDGHEQFF
>TRBV11-3|14|-|TRBJ2-2|-
TGTGCCAGCAGCTTATCACTAGTTGCCGGGGAGCTGTTTTTT
CASSLSLVAGELFF
>TRBV20-1|12|-|TRBJ1-2|-
TGCAGTGCTAGTATAGGGCACTATGGCTACACCTTC
CSASIGHYGYTF
>TRBV5-1|14|-|TRBJ2-3|-
TGCGCCAGCAGCCCCATCATAGCCACAGATACGCAGTATTTT
CASSPIIATDTQYF
>TRBV3-1/TRBV3-2|17|-|TRBJ1-2|-
TGTGCCAGCAGCCCCTCTGACAGGAACCCAACCGCCTATGGCTACACCTTC
CASSPSDRNPTAYGYTF
>TRBV21-1|14|-|TRBJ2-7|-
TGTGCCAGCAGCAAGGTCGCGACCACATACGAGCAGTACTTC
CASSKVATTYEQYF
>TRBV6-5|11|-|TRBJ1-1|-
TGTGCCTCATCCGGGAGGACTGAAGCTTTCTTT
CASSGRTEAFF
>TRBV29-1|11|-|TRBJ1-1|-
TGCAGCGTAGTTGGGGACACTGAAGCTTTCTTT
CSVVGDTEAFF
>TRBV5-1|16|-|TRBJ1-1|-
TGCGCCAGCAGCTTGTTTTTGATTACTCGCGGGGGAGAAGCTTTCTTT
CASSLFLITRGGEAFF
>TRBV18|13|-|TRBJ1-1|-
TGTGCCAGCTCACCAGTTTCTTCTCGTGAAGCTTTCTTT
CASSPVSSREAFF
>TRBV10-1|14|-|TRBJ2-1|-
TGCGCCAGCAGTGGGGAGTGGGCGCACAATGAGCAGTTCTTC
CASSGEWAHNEQFF
>TRBV5-6|17|-|TRBJ2-4|-
TGTGCCAGCAGCTCCACCGAGGCGGGACTCCGGAGGAACATTCAGTACTTC
CASSSTEAGLRRNIQYF
>TRBV18|13|-|TRBJ2-1|-
TGTGCCAGCTCACCAGAGGGGTCCAATGAGCAGTTCTTC
CASSPEGSNEQFF
>TRBV18|15|-|TRBJ1-2|-
TGTGCCAGCTCACCTAATCCCACAGTCGACTATGGCTACACCTTC
CASSPNPTVDYGYTF
>TRBV6-5|14|few|TRBJ1-6|-
TGTGCCAGCAGTCGGACTCAGGGGAATTCACCCCTCCACTTT
CASSRTQGNSPLHF
>TRBV5-1|14|-|TRBJ1-4|-
TGCGCCAGCAGCCCTACGGTGGTGAATGAAAAACTGTTTTTT
CASSPTVVNEKLFF
>TRBV5-1|16|-|TRBJ1-3|-
TGCGCCAGCAGCTTGGTAACGACTGGTGATGGAAACACCATATATTTT
CASSLVTTGDGNTIYF
>TRBV11-1|12|-|TRBJ2-1|-
TGTGCCAGCAGCTTAGAGGGGTATGAGCAGTTCTTC
CASSLEGYEQFF
>TRBV30|12|-|TRBJ1-2|-
TGTGCCTGCTACAGAAGTAACTATGGCTACACCTTC
CACYRSNYGYTF
>TRBV15|15|many|TRBJ2-7|-
TGTGCCACCAGCAGATACCGTAGGGGGGACTACGAGCAGTACTTC
CATSRYRRGDYEQYF
>TRBV7-9|11|-|TRBJ2-5|-
TGTGCCACCACTAGGGGAGAGACCCAGTACTTC
CATTRGETQYF
>TRBV18|17|-|TRBJ1-1|TRBD1
TGTGCCAGCTCACCCGACCGTTTGGCAGGGGGGAACACTGAAGCTTTCTTT
CASSPDRLAGGNTEAFF
>TRBV18|13|once|TRBJ2-3|-
TGTGCCAGCTCACCCAGCTACACAGATACGCAGTATTTT
CASSPSYTDTQYF
>TRBV14|17|-|TRBJ2-1|TRBD2
TGTGCCAGCAGCCAAGGAGCAGCCGGGAGGGCCCCCTTTGAGCAGTTCTTC
CASSQGAAGRAPFEQFF
>TRBV5-1|14|-|TRBJ1-4|-
TGCGCCAGCAGGCCGGGACTCGGTAATGAAAAACTGTTTTTT
CASRPGLGNEKLFF
>TRBV3-1/TRBV3-2|13|-|TRBJ2-7|-
TGTGCCAGCGGGAGGGGGGGCCTTAACGAGCAGTACTTC
CASGRGGLNEQYF
>TRBV14|16|-|TRBJ1-1|-
TGTGCCAGCAGCCATCCCTCAGGGCTCATGAACACTGAAGCTTTCTTT
CASSHPSGLMNTEAFF
>TRBV5-1|14|once|TRBJ1-1|-
TGCGCCAGCAGCTCTACCTTGGCGAACACTGAAGCTTTCTTT
CASSSTLANTEAFF
>TRBV27|11|-|TRBJ2-3|-
TGTGCCAGCAGCCAAACAGATACGCAGTATTTT
CASSQTDTQYF
>TRBV27|15|-|TRBJ2-7|TRBD1
TGTGCCAGCAGTGCTGGGACAGGGTTAGAGTACGAGCAGTACTTC
CASSAGTGLEYEQYF
>TRBV27|14|-|TRBJ1-1|-
TGTGCCAGCAGGAGGGATCAACTGAACACTGAAGCTTTCTTT
CASRRDQLNTEAFF
>TRBV5-1|14|once|TRBJ2-5|TRBD1
TGCGCCAGCAGCTTGGTGGACAGGCAAGAGACCCAGTACTTC
CASSLVDRQETQYF
>TRBV7-8|15|-|TRBJ2-2|-
TGTGCCAGCAGCTTAGGGGGCAGCTACACCGGGGAGCTGTTTTTT
CASSLGGSYTGELFF